Sequencing of this TCR beta chain was carried out in a study of T cell repertoires in cytomegalovirus infection. Across the whole study: Peptides in the study included HLA-C-restricted and HLA-B-restricted CMV epitopes. Signatures in public TCR beta sequences pointed to both CMV infection and matching HLA type. Study observations and caveats: CMV-specific TCR beta clonotypes restricted by HLA-C dominated the ex vivo response.

Via MiXCR, TCRdb re-called the reads, giving one row per CDR3 protein. The sample yields roughly 500,000 distinct CDR3 sequences, approximately 40% seen once. For this clonotype: Its antigen is still unknown.

The germline CDR1 and CDR2 sequences are SGHVS and FNYEAQ. Trimming took 2 bases from V and 6 from J, leaving 17 bases between them. The CDR3 is 16 amino acids. Here the sequenced sample was cultured PBMCs, taken from culture after CMV antigen stimulation. This TCR was recovered from a human donor in good health (CMV status not recorded). Some clones in this sample may be carry-over from other donors' samples. The rearrangement joins TRBV7-6 to TRBJ2-1; a weak D match, TRBD1 (6 bases). This CDR3 is CASSLHHFQGINEQFF. The CDR3 DNA reads as TGTGCCAGCAGCTTACACCACTTTCAGGGGATCAATGAGCAGTTCTTC.